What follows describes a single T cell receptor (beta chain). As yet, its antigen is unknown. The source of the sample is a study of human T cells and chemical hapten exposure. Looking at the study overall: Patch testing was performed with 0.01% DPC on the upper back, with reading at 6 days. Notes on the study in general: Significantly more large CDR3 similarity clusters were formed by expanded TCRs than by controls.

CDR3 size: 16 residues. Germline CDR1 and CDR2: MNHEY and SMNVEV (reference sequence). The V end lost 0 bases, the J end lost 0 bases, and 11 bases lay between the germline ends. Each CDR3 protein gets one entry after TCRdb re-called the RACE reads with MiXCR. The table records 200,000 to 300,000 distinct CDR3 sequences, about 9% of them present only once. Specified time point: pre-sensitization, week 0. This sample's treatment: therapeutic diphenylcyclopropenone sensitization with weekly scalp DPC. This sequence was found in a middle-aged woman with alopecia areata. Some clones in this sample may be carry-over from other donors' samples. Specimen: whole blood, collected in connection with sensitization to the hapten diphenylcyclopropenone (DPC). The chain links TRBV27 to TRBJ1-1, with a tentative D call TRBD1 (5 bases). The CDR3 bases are TGTGCCAGCAGTTTATCGCGGGGGTCCTTGAACACTGAAGCTTTCTTT. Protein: CASSLSRGSLNTEAFF.